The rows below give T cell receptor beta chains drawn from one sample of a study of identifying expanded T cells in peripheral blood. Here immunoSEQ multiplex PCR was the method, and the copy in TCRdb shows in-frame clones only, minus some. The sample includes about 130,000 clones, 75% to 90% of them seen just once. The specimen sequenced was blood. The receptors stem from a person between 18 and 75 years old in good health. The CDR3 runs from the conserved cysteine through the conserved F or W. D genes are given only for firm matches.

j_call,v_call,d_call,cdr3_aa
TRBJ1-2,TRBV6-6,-,CASSVPGQSQDGYTF
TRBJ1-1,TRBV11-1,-,CASSMTMNTEAFF
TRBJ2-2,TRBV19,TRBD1,CASSMEIPPRGLAGELFF
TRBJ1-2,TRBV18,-,CASSPRNREGYGYTF
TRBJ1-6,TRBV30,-,CAWSEKGETEFNNSPLHF
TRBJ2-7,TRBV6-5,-,CASSYPQGRTYEQYF
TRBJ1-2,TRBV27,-,CASSLSTGASYGYTF
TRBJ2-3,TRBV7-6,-,CASSPSPSLTSTDTQYF
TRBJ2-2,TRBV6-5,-,CASSYSAGVVTGELFF
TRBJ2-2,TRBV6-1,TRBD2,CASSTSGPNTGELFF
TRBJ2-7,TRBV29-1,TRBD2,CSVLPGLAAYEQYF
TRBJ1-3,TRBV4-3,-,CASSQRGNTIYF
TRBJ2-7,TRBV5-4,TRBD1,CASSSQDRASYEQYF